This T cell receptor beta chain was recorded in a study of T cell responses to AZD1222 COVID-19 vaccine. General study points: An increase in Spike-specific TCR breadth and depth was observed after two AZD1222 doses. The study sampled repertoires only after the peak T cell response.

A note on this clone: Antigen unknown.

Libraries were prepared by immunoSEQ multiplex PCR; TCRdb keeps only in-frame clonotypes and omits some of them. This table holds approximately 190,000 clones, roughly 92% found once. Per the germline V gene, CDR1 is SGHDT and CDR2 is YYEEEE. V gave up 3 bases and J gave up 11 bases, with 12 bases separating them. This CDR3 contains 13 residues. This sequence was found in an adult who received the AZD1222 COVID-19 vaccine. Sequenced material: peripheral blood, taken 28 days after the second AZD1222 dose. This chain joins TRBV5-6 and TRBJ1-6; D possibly corresponds to TRBD1 (5 bases). CDR3: CASSWERGTPLHF. The CDR3 nucleotides read TGTGCCAGCAGCTGGGAGCGGGGGACACCCCTCCACTTT.